Listed below are T cell receptor beta chains from one sample, sequenced in a study of T cell responses to AZD1222 COVID-19 vaccine. Assay: immunoSEQ multiplex PCR; the TCRdb copy retains only in-frame clones and omits some. The table lists about 150,000 clones, more than 85% of them singletons, with about 1.5% in the top ten. Specimen: peripheral blood, collected on day 0 of AZD1222 vaccination. The origin of the receptors is an adult in good health. Both conserved end residues are part of each CDR3. Fields, in order: V gene, CDR3 length, J gene, CDR3 protein.

V gene: TRBV10-3; CDR3 length: 15; J gene: TRBJ2-1; CDR3 protein: CAISPTSGSYNEQFF
V gene: TRBV7-2; CDR3 length: 15; J gene: TRBJ1-2; CDR3 protein: CASSQQGALDYGYTF
V gene: TRBV6-6; CDR3 length: 22; J gene: TRBJ1-6; CDR3 protein: CASSPTGTTNRGTSSYNSPLHF
V gene: TRBV6-2/TRBV6-3; CDR3 length: 18; J gene: TRBJ2-3; CDR3 protein: CASSPEHPGLATPDTQYF
V gene: TRBV6-5; CDR3 length: 16; J gene: TRBJ1-1; CDR3 protein: CASSYSSGALGTEAFF
V gene: TRBV7-9; CDR3 length: 14; J gene: TRBJ1-4; CDR3 protein: CASTPTIQGRKLFF
V gene: TRBV7-5; CDR3 length: 13; J gene: TRBJ2-7; CDR3 protein: CARQTARRNEQYF
V gene: TRBV6-5; CDR3 length: 14; J gene: TRBJ1-6; CDR3 protein: CASTYRASNSPLHF
V gene: TRBV7-9; CDR3 length: 14; J gene: TRBJ2-2; CDR3 protein: CASSTTPGARELFF
V gene: TRBV10-3; CDR3 length: 15; J gene: TRBJ1-2; CDR3 protein: CAISGQGALNYGYTF
V gene: TRBV11-1; CDR3 length: 12; J gene: TRBJ2-5; CDR3 protein: CASSLGEETQYF
V gene: TRBV7-3; CDR3 length: 16; J gene: TRBJ2-3; CDR3 protein: CASSYGQGVGTDTQYF
V gene: TRBV11-2; CDR3 length: 15; J gene: TRBJ1-2; CDR3 protein: CASSDFQVDNYGYTF
V gene: TRBV11-3; CDR3 length: 14; J gene: TRBJ2-3; CDR3 protein: CASSFRGGGGTQYF
V gene: TRBV19; CDR3 length: 14; J gene: TRBJ2-2; CDR3 protein: CASSNRGDTGELFF
V gene: TRBV2; CDR3 length: 13; J gene: TRBJ2-1; CDR3 protein: CARDRVGVTEQFF
V gene: TRBV19; CDR3 length: 19; J gene: TRBJ2-3; CDR3 protein: CASRRPGLAGGGGTDTQYF
V gene: TRBV4-2; CDR3 length: 15; J gene: TRBJ2-1; CDR3 protein: CASSQDEVFYNEQFF
V gene: TRBV7-6; CDR3 length: 15; J gene: TRBJ1-1; CDR3 protein: CASSERDGGGTEAFF
V gene: TRBV30; CDR3 length: 13; J gene: TRBJ2-5; CDR3 protein: CAWKNQGQETQYF
V gene: TRBV12-3/TRBV12-4; CDR3 length: 13; J gene: TRBJ1-2; CDR3 protein: CASRHRDRGGYTF
V gene: TRBV19; CDR3 length: 15; J gene: TRBJ2-7; CDR3 protein: CASSIAGTGGDEQYF
V gene: TRBV11-3; CDR3 length: 16; J gene: TRBJ2-1; CDR3 protein: CASSLGGQGFVDEQFF
V gene: TRBV6-5; CDR3 length: 15; J gene: TRBJ2-2; CDR3 protein: CASSLTYPVAGELFF
V gene: TRBV19; CDR3 length: 11; J gene: TRBJ2-7; CDR3 protein: CASSLGREQYF
V gene: TRBV18; CDR3 length: 15; J gene: TRBJ2-7; CDR3 protein: CASSPPEGGSYEQYF
V gene: TRBV2; CDR3 length: 17; J gene: TRBJ1-1; CDR3 protein: CASSHWPDRAMNTEAFF
V gene: TRBV4-3; CDR3 length: 17; J gene: TRBJ2-4; CDR3 protein: CASSQVGEGVDKNIQYF
V gene: TRBV7-3; CDR3 length: 14; J gene: TRBJ2-5; CDR3 protein: CASSSAGQQETQYF
V gene: TRBV27; CDR3 length: 12; J gene: TRBJ1-1; CDR3 protein: CASSPLGRGAFF
V gene: TRBV7-9; CDR3 length: 15; J gene: TRBJ1-2; CDR3 protein: CASANPGPTYYGYTF
V gene: TRBV19; CDR3 length: 13; J gene: TRBJ1-2; CDR3 protein: CASSMNTGYGYTF
V gene: TRBV10-3; CDR3 length: 13; J gene: TRBJ2-7; CDR3 protein: CASLSGANYEQYF
V gene: TRBV18; CDR3 length: 15; J gene: TRBJ1-2; CDR3 protein: CASSPQGSNNYGYTF
V gene: TRBV6-2/TRBV6-3; CDR3 length: 16; J gene: TRBJ1-2; CDR3 protein: CASSWSPAILYYGYTF
V gene: TRBV3-1/TRBV3-2; CDR3 length: 14; J gene: TRBJ1-1; CDR3 protein: CASSQDQGAVNAFF
V gene: TRBV3-1/TRBV3-2; CDR3 length: 16; J gene: TRBJ2-3; CDR3 protein: CASSPSGTTPTDTQYF
V gene: TRBV4-3; CDR3 length: 18; J gene: TRBJ2-1; CDR3 protein: CASSPRWVGLAGYNEQFF
V gene: TRBV4-3; CDR3 length: 18; J gene: TRBJ2-1; CDR3 protein: CASSQEEDWTPPYNEQFF
V gene: TRBV9; CDR3 length: 14; J gene: TRBJ2-7; CDR3 protein: CASSVVADSYEQYF
V gene: TRBV11-1; CDR3 length: 15; J gene: TRBJ2-5; CDR3 protein: CASSAGRGEGETQYF
V gene: TRBV29-1; CDR3 length: 13; J gene: TRBJ2-2; CDR3 protein: CSVDGRNTGELFF
V gene: TRBV7-9; CDR3 length: 16; J gene: TRBJ2-7; CDR3 protein: CASSLGGGSVTYEQYF
V gene: TRBV3-1/TRBV3-2; CDR3 length: 15; J gene: TRBJ2-2; CDR3 protein: CASSQVAGDTGELFF
V gene: TRBV11-2; CDR3 length: 14; J gene: TRBJ1-4; CDR3 protein: CASSSPATNEKLFF
V gene: TRBV5-1; CDR3 length: 12; J gene: TRBJ1-2; CDR3 protein: CASSQDYYGYTF
V gene: TRBV30; CDR3 length: 13; J gene: TRBJ1-1; CDR3 protein: CAWSQGRGQEAFF
V gene: TRBV5-4; CDR3 length: 14; J gene: TRBJ2-7; CDR3 protein: CASSFGQGRYEQYF
V gene: TRBV28; CDR3 length: 11; J gene: TRBJ1-5; CDR3 protein: CAGGGQEPQHF
V gene: TRBV6-6; CDR3 length: 16; J gene: TRBJ1-1; CDR3 protein: CASSPDTPRGRGEAFF
V gene: TRBV9; CDR3 length: 15; J gene: TRBJ2-1; CDR3 protein: CASSVEQGTYNEQFF
V gene: TRBV5-1; CDR3 length: 13; J gene: TRBJ2-7; CDR3 protein: CASSLAGSSEQYF
V gene: TRBV12-3/TRBV12-4; CDR3 length: 13; J gene: TRBJ2-1; CDR3 protein: CASSWGIIYEQFF